Listed here is a single T cell receptor (beta chain). These data are taken from a study of cytomegalovirus exposure and HLA in healthy donors. This PCR relied on a set of 60 Vbeta primers and 13 Jbeta primers. Produced via immunoSEQ multiplex PCR; TCRdb's table is partial and in-frame only. The sample lists roughly 180,000 clones; roughly 80% were seen once. V was shortened by 0 bases and J by 0 bases, with 7 bases between the two germline ends. Germline lookup yields CDR1 SGHKS and CDR2 YYEKEE (reference sequence). The length of the CDR3 is 14 residues. Sequencing input: PBMCs. V usage is TRBV5-5 and J usage is TRBJ2-7; the D gene is possibly TRBD2 (5 bases). The sequence derives from a female donor in good health and CMV-seronegative. The CDR3 coding sequence is TGTGCCAGCAGCTTGGGAGGGAGCTCCTACGAGCAGTACTTC. Protein sequence: CASSLGGSSYEQYF.